This record looks at one TCR beta chain sequence and its context. The table came from immunoSEQ multiplex PCR; TCRdb's copy has only in-frame clones and leaves some out. The sample shows about 120,000 clones, approximately 87% of them seen only once. This entry comes from a study of blood T cell repertoires in COVID-19. On the study more broadly: COVID-19 samples collected from the United States, Italy and Spain covered acute and convalescent phases. In each case, the material was cDNA or gDNA derived from T cells, B-cell-depleted T cells, or PBMCs.

The CDR3 covers 14 residues. Germline CDR1 GTSNPN, CDR2 SVGIG (reference sequence). V lost 4 bases to trimming and J lost 2 bases, with 13 bases between them. This sequence joins TRBV30 and TRBJ2-3; D unclear. This receptor was taken from a man aged 50 or older with acute or convalescent COVID-19. Sequences were obtained from peripheral blood. The CDR3 coding sequence is TGTGCCTGGAAAGGCGGTATCCACACAGATACGCAGTATTTT. It translates to CAWKGGIHTDTQYF.